Following are 27 T cell receptor beta chains from one sample sequenced in a study of T cell changes during pregnancy in multiple sclerosis. Some clones are missing from TCRdb's copy, which holds only in-frame ones; the method was immunoSEQ multiplex PCR. The profile shows some 66,000 clones, roughly nine tenths of them singletons. Sequenced material: CD8+ T cells from peripheral blood mononuclear cells, taken before pregnancy. The source is a female donor with multiple sclerosis, enrolled in a pregnancy study.

The V and J genes are TRBV7-8 and TRBJ2-5, with TRBD1 matching over 8 bases. The CDR3 has 15 residues. Germline V gene data show CDR1 as SGHVS and CDR2 as FQNEAQ. The ends lost 2 bases at V and 4 bases at J; junction bases unmatched: 6. CDR3 loop: CASSLYQGASETQYF. The DNA for the CDR3 is TGTGCCAGCAGCTTATATCAGGGGGCTTCAGAGACCCAGTACTTC. Full variable domain (outside the CDR3, taken from reference TRBV7-8 and TRBJ2-5): GAGVSQSPRYKVAKRGQDVALRCDPISGHVSLFWYQQALGQGPEFLTYFQNEAQLDKSGLPSDRFFAERPEGSVSTLKIQRTQQEDSAVYLCASSLYQGASETQYFGPGTRLLVL.

This chain connects TRBV13 to TRBJ1-5; D unclear. The V gene's germline CDR1 is PRHDT and CDR2 FYEKMQ (reference sequence). This CDR3 is built from 14 residues. V shed 2 bases and J shed 0 bases, with 5 bases lying between them. Here the CDR3 reads CASSLRASNQPQHF. The CDR3 bases are TGTGCCAGCAGCTTAAGAGCTAGCAATCAGCCCCAGCATTTT.

This clone has more than one count but fewer than ten. The rearrangement links TRBV6-1 to TRBJ1-6; the D is unclear. V was cut by 2 bases and J by 10 bases, with 12 bases left in between. This CDR3 spans 14 amino acids. Per the germline V gene, CDR1 is MNHNS and CDR2 is SASEGT. This chain's CDR3 is CASSEPEGGSPLHF. In DNA, the CDR3 is TGTGCCAGCAGTGAACCGGAGGGTGGATCACCCCTCCACTTT.

Remarks on this clone: Within the sample, other DNA sequences also encode this same CDR3. This rearrangement joins TRBV2 to TRBJ2-7; D possibly corresponds to TRBD1 (5 bases). Germline loops: CDR1 SNHLY, CDR2 FYNNEI. V lost 7 bases and J 0 bases, leaving 10 bases between the germline ends. The CDR3 length is 13 residues. DNA of the CDR3: TGTGCCAGCACCCCGACAGACTCCTACGAGCAGTACTTC. It codes for CASTPTDSYEQYF.

The rearrangement links TRBV18 to TRBJ2-7; 7 nucleotides align to TRBD1. With V trimmed by 6 bases and J by 1 base, 6 bases remained unmatched. The length of the CDR3 is 14 residues. Germline lookup yields CDR1 KGHSH and CDR2 LQKENI. CDR3 protein: CASSPRDSSYEQYF. The CDR3 DNA reads as TGTGCCAGCTCCCCTCGGGACAGTTCCTACGAGCAGTACTTC.

The rearrangement uses TRBV6-4 and TRBJ2-4; TRBD2 matches 8 bases. The CDR3 has 13 amino acids. V lost 2 bases and J lost 9; bases outside the gene matches: 3. CDR1 MRHNA and CDR2 SNTAGT come from the germline V gene. The DNA of the CDR3 is TGTGCCAGCAGTGACACCGCGGGGGGCATTCAGTACTTC. This sequence encodes CASSDTAGGIQYF.

This clone was counted once. The rearrangement joins TRBV19 to TRBJ1-2; D may be TRBD1 (6 bases). The V and J ends lost 3 bases and 8 bases respectively, with 13 bases between them. The CDR3 extends over 13 amino acids. Germline values: CDR1 LNHDA, CDR2 SQIVND (reference sequence). Here the CDR3 DNA reads TGTGCCAGTAGTATCGGGGGGGCTTCAGGCTACACCTTC. Translating gives CASSIGGASGYTF.

This chain links TRBV14 with TRBJ1-1; 8 nucleotides align to TRBD1. Looked up from germline, CDR1 is SGHDN and CDR2 is FVKESK. CDR3 length equals 16 residues. With V trimmed by 1 base and J by 5 bases, 9 bases remained unmatched. Here the CDR3 reads CASSQGTGLEETEAFF. CDR3 in DNA: TGTGCCAGCAGCCAAGGGACAGGGTTAGAGGAGACTGAAGCTTTCTTT.

V usage is TRBV7-3 and J usage is TRBJ1-1; perhaps TRBD1 as D (6 bases). V lost 1 base and J lost 0, with 9 bases in between. This CDR3 is built from 15 residues. The germline CDR1 and CDR2 sequences are SGHTA and FQGTGA. This chain's CDR3 is CASSLSGQMNTEAFF. CDR3 in DNA: TGTGCCAGCAGCTTAAGCGGACAGATGAACACTGAAGCTTTCTTT.

The chain is built from TRBV6-1 and TRBJ2-1; TRBD1 is a possible D gene (5 bases). The CDR3 consists of 15 residues. In germline, CDR1 is MNHNS, CDR2 SASEGT. V was shortened by 6 bases and J by 1 base, with 13 bases between the two germline ends. The CDR3 DNA is TGTGCCAGCAGGGTACAGGTAGAGTCCTACAATGAGCAGTTCTTC. Protein sequence: CASRVQVESYNEQFF.

V and J are TRBV19 and TRBJ1-2, with 7 positions matching TRBD1. The CDR3 is 16 amino acids. V lost 7 bases to trimming and J lost 2 bases; unmatched junction nucleotides: 13. Germline values: CDR1 LNHDA, CDR2 SQIVND (reference sequence). Written as DNA, the CDR3 is TGTGCCAGTAACCATGTCTTGGAGGGGGCAAACTATGGCTACACCTTC. Its protein product is CASNHVLEGANYGYTF.

The chain uses TRBV6-4 and TRBJ1-1; 10 bases map to TRBD1. Trimming removed 5 bases from V and 4 bases from J; junction bases left unmatched: 10. Germline V gene sequence: CDR1 MRHNA, CDR2 SNTAGT. There are 16 residues in the CDR3. The chain's CDR3 is CASSLSGTGVITEAFF. The CDR3 nucleotides read TGTGCCAGCAGTCTATCCGGGACAGGGGTTATCACTGAAGCTTTCTTT.

V is TRBV27 and J is TRBJ2-2; perhaps TRBD1 as D (7 bases). Looked up from germline, CDR1 is MNHEY and CDR2 is SMNVEV (reference sequence). Trimming took 5 bases from V and 6 from J, leaving 16 bases between them. CDR3 length: 15 residues. In DNA, the CDR3 is TGTGCCAGCAGTCCTTGGCCAGGGGGGTCCGGGGAGCTGTTTTTT. Translated: CASSPWPGGSGELFF.

J is TRBJ2-7 and V is TRBV5-6, with TRBD1 matching over 7 bases. J lost 6 bases, V lost 0 bases, and 3 bases had no gene match. Germline V gene lookup returns CDR1 SGHDT and CDR2 YYEEEE. This CDR3 is 13 amino acids long. The CDR3 region is CASSLGSGGEQYF. The CDR3 nucleotides read TGTGCCAGCAGCTTGGGTTCAGGGGGCGAGCAGTACTTC.

The CDR3 DNA reads as TGTGCCAGCAGTTCTGACTATTATAGCAATCAGCCCCAGCATTTT. Its protein is CASSSDYYSNQPQHF. The chain uses TRBV7-2 and TRBJ1-5; D is uncertain. The V end was cut by 6 bases, the J end by 0 bases, with 12 bases between. This CDR3 has 15 amino acids. Germline V gene data show CDR1 as SGHTA and CDR2 as FQGNSA.

This chain connects TRBV7-9 to TRBJ2-3; 10 bases are shared with TRBD2. The CDR3 spans 14 residues. The germline V gene has CDR1 SEHNR and CDR2 FQNEAQ (reference sequence). V lost 6 bases to trimming and J lost 6 bases; unmatched junction nucleotides: 6. The CDR3 bases are TGTGCCAGCAGACCAGCGGGGGGGCTGGATACGCAGTATTTT. It yields the protein CASRPAGGLDTQYF.

V gene TRBV15 combines with J gene TRBJ2-3; D call uncertain. Trimming left V 0 bases short and J 5 bases short, with 6 bases between. This CDR3 has 13 amino acids. Germline V gene data show CDR1 as LNHNV and CDR2 as YYDKDF (reference sequence). CDR3 in amino acids: CATSRDLGDTQYF. CDR3 in DNA: TGTGCCACCAGCAGAGATCTCGGAGATACGCAGTATTTT. Full variable domain (rest looked up from reference TRBV15 and TRBJ2-3): DAMVIQNPRYQVTQFGKPVTLSCSQTLNHNVMYWYQQKSSQAPKLLFHYYDKDFNNEADTPDNFQSRRPNTSFCFLDIRSPGLGDTAMYLCATSRDLGDTQYFGPGTRLTVL.

The chain joins TRBV10-3 to TRBJ2-5; the match to TRBD2 covers 8 bases. Trimming removed 10 bases from V and 5 bases from J; junction bases left unmatched: 12. This CDR3 spans 14 amino acids. Germline values: CDR1 ENHRY, CDR2 SYGVKD. The CDR3 is CATGGNEGEETQYF. In DNA form, the CDR3 reads TGTGCCACGGGGGGGAACGAGGGTGAGGAGACCCAGTACTTC.

For this clone: At one of its ends the junction is not consistent with the germline gene, which may arise from a read error. The chain has TRBV7-9 and TRBJ1-2; D is undetermined. The CDR3 contains 8 residues. Germline V gene data show CDR1 as SEHNR and CDR2 as FQNEAQ (reference sequence). CDR3 loop: CASSPFAF. Here the CDR3 DNA reads TGTGCCAGCAGCCCGTTCGCCTTC.

The V and J genes are TRBV13 and TRBJ1-4; no clear D gene. V shed 5 bases and J shed 0 bases, with 4 bases lying between them. The CDR3 spans 13 residues. Germline CDR1 reads PRHDT; CDR2 reads FYEKMQ (reference sequence). The CDR3 DNA follows: TGTGCCAGCAGCCCTACAACTAATGAAAAACTGTTTTTT. Protein product: CASSPTTNEKLFF.

V and J are TRBV19 and TRBJ1-2; tentatively, D is TRBD1 (5 bases). Germline assignment: CDR1 LNHDA and CDR2 SQIVND (reference sequence). Trimming shortened V by 5 bases and J by 3 bases, and 13 bases separated the two germline ends. There are 14 residues in the CDR3. CDR3 sequence: CASSSAPGYYGYTF. CDR3 nucleotide sequence: TGTGCCAGTAGTTCCGCTCCAGGGTACTATGGCTACACCTTC.

This chain joins TRBV27 and TRBJ1-1; D gene uncertain. CDR1 and CDR2 from the germline V gene are MNHEY and SMNVEV (reference sequence). The CDR3 contains 15 residues. Trimming cost V 1 base and J 3 bases, with 12 bases left between them. CDR3 coding DNA: TGTGCCAGCAGTTTATATCCAGGCTCCTACACTGAAGCTTTCTTT. The encoded protein is CASSLYPGSYTEAFF.

V and J are TRBV18 and TRBJ2-5; 16 positions agree with TRBD2. Unmatched junction bases numbered 2, after V lost 3 bases and J lost 1 base. Germline V gene lookup returns CDR1 KGHSH and CDR2 LQKENI. This CDR3 is built from 17 residues. The CDR3 DNA follows: TGTGCCAGCTCACCCGGGACTAGCGGGGGGGCCCAAGAGACCCAGTACTTC. Protein sequence: CASSPGTSGGAQETQYF.

This chain's CDR3 is CASSQGLENEQYF. In nucleotides, the CDR3 is TGTGCCAGCAGCCAGGGACTAGAAAACGAGCAGTACTTC. The chain recombines TRBV4-2 with TRBJ2-7; 8 bases align to TRBD2. Germline V gene sequence: CDR1 LGHNA, CDR2 YNFKEQ. The J segment lost 5 bases and the V segment lost 3 bases, leaving 3 bases of the junction unmatched. This CDR3 comprises 13 residues.

Here the CDR3 DNA reads TGTGCCAGCAGCCAAAAACGGACAGGGATCTACGAGCAGTACTTC. Residues: CASSQKRTGIYEQYF. V gene TRBV14 combines with J gene TRBJ2-7; 8 nucleotides line up with TRBD1. J was trimmed by 3 bases and V by 2 bases; bases with no gene match: 6. This CDR3 is built from 15 residues. Germline V lookup: CDR1 SGHDN, CDR2 FVKESK.

The chain couples TRBV5-1 to TRBJ1-1; D unclear. V lost 4 bases to trimming and J lost 1 base, with 20 bases between them. The CDR3 extends over 17 amino acids. Per the germline V gene, CDR1 is SGHRS and CDR2 is YFSETQ. CDR3: CASSPPRVGRENTEAFF. DNA of the CDR3: TGCGCCAGCAGCCCCCCGAGGGTCGGCAGAGAGAACACTGAAGCTTTCTTT.

The chain carries TRBV6-5 and TRBJ1-1; D may be TRBD1 (5 bases). V lost 4 bases and J lost 2, with 14 bases in between. Germline-derived CDR1 and CDR2 are MNHEY and SVGAGI. This CDR3 has 15 residues. The chain's CDR3 is CASSWSFGQNTEAFF. In nucleotides, the CDR3 is TGTGCCAGCAGTTGGTCCTTCGGACAAAACACTGAAGCTTTCTTT.